This T cell receptor (beta chain) derives from a study of CD8 T cells in Susac syndrome. Reverse transcription of about 0.45 to 1 ug RNA was carried out with random hexamers. Each CDR3 protein is one row after TCRdb ran MiXCR on the immunoSEQ multiplex PCR reads. This sample has around 150,000 distinct CDR3 sequences, with roughly 95% found just once. This CDR3 region has 13 residues. Germline V gives CDR1 SGDLS, CDR2 YYNGEE. V was pared by 6 bases and J by 4 bases, with 11 bases between. The V gene is TRBV9, the J gene TRBJ2-1, with D unclear. This TCR came from a human donor with Susac syndrome. Input material: CD4+ T cells from PBMCs. The CDR3 nucleotides read TGTGCCAGCAACCCCGACTGGTACAATGAGCAGTTCTTC. Translation gives CASNPDWYNEQFF.